This T cell receptor beta chain was captured by sequencing in a study of blood T cell repertoires in COVID-19. Study details: Samples of COVID-19 (acute and convalescent) were obtained from the United States, Italy and Spain. Nucleic acid was either cDNA or gDNA, and it came from T cells, B-cell-depleted T cells, or PBMCs.

Trimming removed 6 bases from V and 6 bases from J; junction bases left unmatched: 10. The CDR3 is made up of 16 amino acids. CDR1 and CDR2 from the germline V gene are SEHNR and FQNEAQ (reference sequence). Under the authors' procedure: Amplification of reference gene primers was used by the study to estimate nucleated cell counts. The method was immunoSEQ multiplex PCR; TCRdb's version includes in-frame clones alone and lacks a portion of them. V, J and clone size are those of that table, while D and trimming were read from the DNA. The table has about 130,000 clones, around 79% seen once. Enrollment of patients from Seattle took place during active infection, with longitudinal follow-up.

The V call is TRBV7-9, the J call TRBJ1-6; 8 nucleotides line up with TRBD1. This clonotype was obtained from a woman between 65 and 79 years old with COVID-19, enrolled during active disease. Sequenced material: peripheral blood. CDR3 coding DNA: TGTGCCAGCAGTTTCAGGACAGGGAGCCTTAATTCACCCCTCCACTTT. Protein: CASSFRTGSLNSPLHF.